This TCR beta chain was recovered during a study of blood T cell repertoires in COVID-19. Study-wide background: COVID-19 samples, acute and convalescent, were from the United States, Italy and Spain. T cells, B-cell-depleted T cells, or PBMCs provided the cDNA or gDNA that served as material.

Under the authors' procedure: How many nucleated cells were present was estimated from reference gene primer amplification. Sequencing used immunoSEQ multiplex PCR; TCRdb keeps in-frame clones, though not all of them. That table furnishes V, J and clone size, whereas the DNA furnished D and trimming. The repertoire holds approximately 300,000 clones, with about 85% as singletons. Looked up from germline, CDR1 is GTSNPN and CDR2 is SVGIG (reference sequence). The CDR3 has 15 residues. Germline trimming cut 7 bases from V and 1 base from J; bases unmatched to any gene: 6. The TCR was taken from a woman in her 50s with active or convalescent COVID-19. The V gene is TRBV30, the J gene TRBJ2-1, with TRBD2 matching over 11 bases. Material for sequencing was peripheral blood. CDR3 DNA: TGTGCCTTAACTAGCGGGGGCGTTTCCTACAATGAGCAGTTCTTC. Translated, it gives CALTSGGVSYNEQFF.